This T cell receptor (beta chain) was observed in a study of CD4+ T cells in melanoma. TCRdb's copy holds only in-frame clones and misses some; the assay was immunoSEQ multiplex PCR. This table has about 110,000 clones, around 92% appearing once. General observations from the study: CD8+ T cell, macrophage and B cell function reportedly correlated with neoantigen-specific CD4+ T cells. Reportedly, melanoma neoantigen-specific CD4+ T cells showed varied differentiation states.

In regard to this clone: Its antigen is unknown.

The CDR3 is 12 residues long. The V and J ends lost 1 base and 4 bases respectively, with 5 bases between them. Germline CDR1 reads SGHDT; CDR2 reads YYEEEE. This receptor was obtained from a human donor with melanoma. The J gene is TRBJ2-5, the V gene TRBV5-6; D gene unclear. Sample: peripheral blood. The CDR3 DNA reads as TGTGCCAGCAGCTTGTGGGGAGAGACCCAGTACTTC. Translation gives CASSLWGETQYF.